Below, one T cell receptor (beta chain) is given with its context. Its target is unknown. This record belongs to a study of Ad26.COV2.S vaccination and SARS-CoV-2 variants. Looking at the study overall: Donor was one of the participants in the Ad26.COV2.S arm of the COV1001 trial. Once, or twice with 56 days between doses, Ad26.COV2.S was given intramuscularly.

Regarding treatment: 15 to 20 received Ad26.COV2.S at low or high dose, single or two shots; about 5 received placebo; per-sample allocation not given. Day 63 after the first vaccine or placebo injection was the time point for sampling. Study findings and constraints: The TCR breadth and depth analyses may have understated or missed part of the total T cell responses.

TCRdb's table, derived via immunoSEQ multiplex PCR, lists solely in-frame clones and lacks some. The table includes about 400,000 clones, 75% to 90% detected once. The sequencing here drew on peripheral blood, taken in a trial of Ad26.COV2.S vaccine versus placebo. The TCR originated in a person between 18 and 59 years old who received the Ad26.COV2.S COVID-19 vaccine or a placebo.

The chain's CDR3 is CASSLEGMNTEAFF. The CDR3 bases are TGTGCCAGCAGCTTAGAGGGAATGAACACTGAAGCTTTCTTT. This rearrangement joins TRBV7-8 to TRBJ1-1; D is ambiguous. CDR1 is SGHVS, CDR2 FQNEAQ, per germline. CDR3 size: 14 residues. V dropped 1 base and J dropped 0 bases, with 6 bases sitting between them.